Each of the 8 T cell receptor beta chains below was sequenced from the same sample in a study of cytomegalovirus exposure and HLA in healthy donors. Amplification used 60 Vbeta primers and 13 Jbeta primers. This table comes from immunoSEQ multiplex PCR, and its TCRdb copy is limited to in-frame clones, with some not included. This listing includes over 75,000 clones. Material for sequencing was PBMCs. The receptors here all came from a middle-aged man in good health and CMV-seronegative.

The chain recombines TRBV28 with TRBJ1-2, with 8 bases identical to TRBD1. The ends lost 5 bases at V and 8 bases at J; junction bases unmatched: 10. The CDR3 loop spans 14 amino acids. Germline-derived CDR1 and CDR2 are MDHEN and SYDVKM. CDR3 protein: CASSTPGQGRGYTF. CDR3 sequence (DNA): TGTGCCAGCAGTACCCCTGGACAGGGAAGGGGCTACACCTTC.

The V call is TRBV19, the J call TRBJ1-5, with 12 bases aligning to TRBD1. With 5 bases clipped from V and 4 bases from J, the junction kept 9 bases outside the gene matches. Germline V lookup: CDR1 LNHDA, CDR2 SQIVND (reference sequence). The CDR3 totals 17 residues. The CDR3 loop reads CASSVFPGQGANQPQHF. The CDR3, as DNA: TGTGCCAGTAGTGTGTTCCCGGGACAGGGGGCAAATCAGCCCCAGCATTTT.

CDR3 DNA: TGTGCCAGCAGGGCAGGGGGGAACACTGAAGCTTTCTTT. Translation gives CASRAGGNTEAFF. The chain links TRBV2 to TRBJ1-1; 7 bases line up with TRBD1. The length of the CDR3 is 13 residues. Trimming cost V 6 bases and J 1 base; bases outside gene matches: 2. The germline CDR1 and CDR2 sequences are SNHLY and FYNNEI. Filled out from reference TRBV2 and TRBJ1-1, the complete variable domain reads EPEVTQTPSHQVTQMGQEVILRCVPISNHLYFYWYRQILGQKVEFLVSFYNNEISEKSEIFDDQFSVERPDGSNFTLKIRSTKLEDSAMYFCASRAGGNTEAFFGQGTRLTVV.

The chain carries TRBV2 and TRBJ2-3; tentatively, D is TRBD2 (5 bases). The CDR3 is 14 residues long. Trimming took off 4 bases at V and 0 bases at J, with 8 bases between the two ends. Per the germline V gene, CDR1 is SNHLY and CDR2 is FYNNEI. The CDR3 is CASSGVASTDTQYF. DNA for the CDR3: TGTGCCAGCAGTGGGGTAGCGAGCACAGATACGCAGTATTTT. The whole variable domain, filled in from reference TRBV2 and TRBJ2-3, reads EPEVTQTPSHQVTQMGQEVILRCVPISNHLYFYWYRQILGQKVEFLVSFYNNEISEKSEIFDDQFSVERPDGSNFTLKIRSTKLEDSAMYFCASSGVASTDTQYFGPGTRLTVL.

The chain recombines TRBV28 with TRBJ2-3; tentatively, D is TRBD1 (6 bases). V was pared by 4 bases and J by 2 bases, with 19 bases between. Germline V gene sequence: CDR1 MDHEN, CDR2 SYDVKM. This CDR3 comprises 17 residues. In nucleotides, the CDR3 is TGTGCCAGCAGTTCAGGGGCGATACTCACCACCACAGATACGCAGTATTTT. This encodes CASSSGAILTTTDTQYF.

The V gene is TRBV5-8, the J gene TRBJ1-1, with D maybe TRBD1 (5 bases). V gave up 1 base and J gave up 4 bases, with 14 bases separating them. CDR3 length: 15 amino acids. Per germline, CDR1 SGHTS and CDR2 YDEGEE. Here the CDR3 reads CASSLSWGESTEAFF. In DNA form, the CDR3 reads TGTGCCAGCAGCTTGAGTTGGGGGGAGTCCACTGAAGCTTTCTTT.

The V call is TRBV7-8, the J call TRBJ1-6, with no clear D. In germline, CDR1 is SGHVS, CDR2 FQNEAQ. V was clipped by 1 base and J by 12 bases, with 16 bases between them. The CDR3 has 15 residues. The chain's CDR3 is CASSLESANLIPLHF. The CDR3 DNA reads TGTGCCAGCAGCTTAGAGTCCGCCAACTTAATACCCCTCCACTTT.

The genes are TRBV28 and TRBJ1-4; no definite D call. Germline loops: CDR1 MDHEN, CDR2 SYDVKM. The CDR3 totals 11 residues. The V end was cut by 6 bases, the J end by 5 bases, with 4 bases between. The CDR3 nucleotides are TGTGCCAGCAGGGAGAATGAAAAACTGTTTTTT. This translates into CASRENEKLFF.